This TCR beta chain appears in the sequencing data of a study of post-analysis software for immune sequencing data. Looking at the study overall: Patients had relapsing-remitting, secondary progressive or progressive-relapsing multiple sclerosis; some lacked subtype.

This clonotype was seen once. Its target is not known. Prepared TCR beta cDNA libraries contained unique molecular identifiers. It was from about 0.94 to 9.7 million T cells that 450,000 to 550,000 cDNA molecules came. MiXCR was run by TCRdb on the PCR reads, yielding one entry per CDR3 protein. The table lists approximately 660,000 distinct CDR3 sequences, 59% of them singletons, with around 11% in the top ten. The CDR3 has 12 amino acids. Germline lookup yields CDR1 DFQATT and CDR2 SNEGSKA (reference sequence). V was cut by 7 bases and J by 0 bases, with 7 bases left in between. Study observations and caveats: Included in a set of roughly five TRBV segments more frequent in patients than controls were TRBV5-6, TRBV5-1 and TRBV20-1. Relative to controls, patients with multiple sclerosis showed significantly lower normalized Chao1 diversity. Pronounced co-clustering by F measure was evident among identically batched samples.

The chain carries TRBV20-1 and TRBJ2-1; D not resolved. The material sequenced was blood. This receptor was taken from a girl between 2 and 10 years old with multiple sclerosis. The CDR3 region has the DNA TGCAGTGGTGAGAGCTCCTACAATGAGCAGTTCTTC. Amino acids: CSGESSYNEQFF.